This T cell receptor (beta chain) was retrieved from a study of blood T cell repertoires in COVID-19 (dated by TCRdb to between 2020 and 2021). Background for the entire study: The collaborator samples originated in the United States, Italy and Spain and spanned the acute and convalescent phases of COVID-19. HLA class I and class II types, where available, came from metadata supplied by the sample provider rather than from assay-based typing. The repertoires were released in a freely available public database intended as a resource for research on the immune response to SARS-CoV-2. The material from the prospective study consisted of cDNA or gDNA derived from T cells, B-cell-depleted T cells, or PBMCs. Subjects who had been exposed to COVID-19, were actively infected with it, or had recovered from it provided the deeply sampled blood TCRbeta repertoires that made up the dataset. Nearly every sample came with metadata listing a de-identified subject ID, COVID-19 status, age in years and sex. The samples were drawn from the first 160 participants of the ongoing ImmuneRACE study and from 1,254 subjects provided by 6 global collaborators. Overall results and qualifications from the work: Clinical and demographic metadata were provided uncurated, with the amount varying by source and participant.

This clone showed up just once. Its antigen is unknown. No base quality information exists; no much larger clone differs at one position. Samples from volunteer blood donors who had recovered from COVID-19 were contributed by a second Seattle source. Whole blood was collected in K2EDTA tubes by collaborating institutions according to the institutions' own protocols. For TCRbeta analysis, collaborators shipped samples in one of three forms: frozen whole blood, isolated PBMCs, or DNA extracted from either of those sample types. TCRbeta CDR3 regions were amplified from genomic DNA by means of the immunoSEQ Assay, a bias-controlled multiplex PCR. In the authors' own workflow: Within the assay, amplification of reference gene primers was used to estimate how many nucleated cells each sample contained. To quantify the absolute abundance of each unique TCRbeta CDR3 rearrangement, sequence reads were collapsed and filtered. For each sample, productive Simpson clonality was calculated as the square root of Simpson's diversity index across productive rearrangements. Entries here come from immuneACCESS through TCRdb and include only in-frame sequences with V and J called. Some clones fail to appear in such tables; in the studies checked, an unresolved V gene covers under half of the shortfall, and the cause of the remainder is unknown. The D gene and trimming were derived from the DNA, and the V and J assignments and clone size from that table. The sample table holds about 310,000 clones, of which around 87% were seen once. Of the sample, around 8% falls within the top ten clones.

V loses 4 bases, J loses 5 bases, and the germline ends lie 14 bases apart. The CDR3 covers 14 residues, taking in both the cysteine and the phenylalanine. CDR3 DNA is the only sequence kept; it has 42 bases, read in frame from the first base. CDR1 and CDR2, looked up from the germline V gene, are SGHTA and FQGNSA. This clonotype was obtained from a woman between 50 and 59 years old who had recovered from COVID-19. Source material: peripheral blood. This receptor chain uses TRBV7-2 and TRBJ2-5; the D gene is possibly TRBD2, with 5 bases matching. The nucleotide sequence reads TGTGCCAGCAGCTCCCCCTCAGCGGCGGAGACCCAGTACTTC. Translated, this is CASSSPSAAETQYF.